Given below is one T cell receptor (beta chain) in context. The data belong to a study of shared clonotypes between healthy human individuals. This was a deep-level run. Using immunoSEQ multiplex PCR, the repertoire was profiled, and TCRdb retains in-frame clones only, with some absent. The sample gives about 2 million clones, 95% of which show up once; 0.1% to 0.15% is in the top ten. The CDR3 extends over 14 amino acids. The sequenced sample consisted of naive CD4+ T cells sorted from blood. Subset reported: CD45RA+ positively selected. The origin of this receptor is a man younger than 35 in good health. The V gene is TRBV21-1, the J gene TRBJ2-7; the table's D call, TRBD1, was not checked against the DNA. TRBV21-1 is deemed a pseudogene. As DNA, the CDR3 is TGTGCCAGCTCCAGGGGGGCGTTCGTATCTCCTCCCTACTTC. Translating it yields CASSRGAFVSPPYF.